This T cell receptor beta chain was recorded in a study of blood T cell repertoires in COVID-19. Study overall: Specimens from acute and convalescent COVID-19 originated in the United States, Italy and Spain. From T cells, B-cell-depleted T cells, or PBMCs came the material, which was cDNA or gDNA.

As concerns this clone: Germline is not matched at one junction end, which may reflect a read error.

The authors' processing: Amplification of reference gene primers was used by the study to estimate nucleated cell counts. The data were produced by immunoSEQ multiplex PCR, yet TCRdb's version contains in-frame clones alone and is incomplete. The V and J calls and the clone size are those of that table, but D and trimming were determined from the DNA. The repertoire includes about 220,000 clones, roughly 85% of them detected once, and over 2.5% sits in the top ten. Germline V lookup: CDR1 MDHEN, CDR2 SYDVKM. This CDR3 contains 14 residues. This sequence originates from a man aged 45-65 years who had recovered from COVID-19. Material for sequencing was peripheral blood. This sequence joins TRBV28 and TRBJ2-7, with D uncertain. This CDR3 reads CASSFELASSEQYF. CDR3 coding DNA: TGTGCCAGCAGTTTTGAGTTAGCTTCCTCCGAGCAGTACTTC. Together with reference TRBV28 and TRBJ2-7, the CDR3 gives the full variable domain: DVKVTQSSRYLVKRTGEKVFLECVQDMDHENMFWYRQDPGLGLRLIYFSYDVKMKEKGDIPEGYSVSREKKERFSLILESASTNQTSMYLCASSFELASSEQYFGPGTRLTVT.